The entry that follows covers one TCR beta chain sequence. The data were taken from a study of blood T cell repertoires in COVID-19. In the study overall: The origin of the acute and convalescent COVID-19 samples was the United States, Italy and Spain. PBMCs, B-cell-depleted T cells, or T cells provided the cDNA or gDNA that made up the material.

CDR3 size: 11 residues. V gave up 6 bases and J gave up 2 bases, with 3 bases separating them. Germline V CDR1 and CDR2: KGHDR, SFDVKD. As originally analysed: From reference gene primer amplification, estimates of nucleated cell counts were derived. Data came from immunoSEQ multiplex PCR; TCRdb stores just in-frame clones and leaves some out. The V and J calls and clone size come from that table; D and trimming were worked out from the DNA. The sample has 52,000 or so clones, 65% to 90% seen once. The sequenced sample consisted of peripheral blood. The gene calls are TRBV24-1 and TRBJ2-5; no definite D call. The receptor was isolated from a human donor in a cohort sampled during active COVID-19. The CDR3 DNA sequence: TGTGCCACCAGTTATCAAGAGACCCAGTACTTC. This codes for CATSYQETQYF.